This T cell receptor beta chain was identified during a study of blood T cell repertoires in COVID-19. Study in general: COVID-19 samples collected from the United States, Italy and Spain covered acute and convalescent phases.

Germline V lookup: CDR1 MDHEN, CDR2 SYDVKM. CDR3 length equals 15 residues. Trimming cost V 5 bases and J 2 bases, with 13 bases left between them. Original methodology: Reference gene primer amplification gave nucleated cell count estimates. The data were produced by immunoSEQ multiplex PCR, yet TCRdb's version contains in-frame clones alone and is incomplete. Clonal size and the V and J genes are those of that table, whereas D and trimming came from the DNA. The table lists some 380,000 clones, 90% of them singletons, with about 6.5% in the top ten. This clonotype was obtained from a young man with active or convalescent COVID-19. The chain combines TRBV28 with TRBJ1-5; no clear D gene. Sequencing used peripheral blood. The CDR3 loop reads CASSPTRVGNQPQHF. The DNA for the CDR3 is TGTGCCAGCAGTCCAACACGGGTAGGCAATCAGCCCCAGCATTTT.